The clone carrying this T cell receptor (beta chain) appeared many times. What it recognizes is unknown. CDR3 length equals 13 residues. Trimming cost V 5 bases and J 6 bases; bases outside gene matches: 3. CDR1 SGHTA and CDR2 FQGNSA come from the germline V gene. Researchers took RNA transcripts and amplified the TCR beta CDR3 regions from them. The primer set for the first-round RT-PCR of the TCR CDR3 was HTBI. TCRdb itself ran the multiplex PCR reads through MiXCR, one entry per CDR3 protein. The sample yields some 600,000 distinct CDR3 sequences, approximately 15% seen once. The sample is drawn from a study of T cells in Graves' hyperthyroidism and ophthalmopathy. Study context: The authors collected peripheral blood at initial diagnosis, before any treatment.

General study results and limits: Ophthalmopathy was predicted by the model a median of about 6.7 months ahead of onset. Appearing also in blood were most of the thyroid clonotypes expanded above 0.001.

A sample of blood taken at first hyperthyroidism diagnosis preceded any ophthalmopathy symptoms. Sequenced input: blood. This receptor was taken from a woman in her thirties with Graves' hyperthyroidism that later progressed to Graves' ophthalmopathy. This chain links TRBV7-2 with TRBJ2-1, with 8 nucleotides matching TRBD2. For the CDR3, the DNA is TGTGCCAGCAGCGGGACTAGTCGCAATGAGCAGTTCTTC. Its translation is CASSGTSRNEQFF.